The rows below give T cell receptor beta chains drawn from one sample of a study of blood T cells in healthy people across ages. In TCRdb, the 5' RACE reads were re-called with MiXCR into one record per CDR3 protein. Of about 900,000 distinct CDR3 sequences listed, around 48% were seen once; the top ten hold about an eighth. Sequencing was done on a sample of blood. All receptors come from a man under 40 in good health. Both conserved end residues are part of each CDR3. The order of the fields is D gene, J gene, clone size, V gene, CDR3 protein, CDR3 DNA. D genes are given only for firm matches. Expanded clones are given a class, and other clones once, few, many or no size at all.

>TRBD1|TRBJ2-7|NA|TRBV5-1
CASSARRDSPTYEQYF
TGCGCCAGCAGCGCAAGACGGGACAGCCCAACCTACGAGCAGTACTTC
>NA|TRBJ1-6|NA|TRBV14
CASSQDPGMNSPLHF
TGTGCCAGCAGCCAAGACCCAGGAATGAATTCACCCCTCCACTTT
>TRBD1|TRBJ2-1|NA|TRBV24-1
CATSKQGDLYNEQFF
TGTGCCACCAGTAAACAGGGGGATCTCTACAATGAGCAGTTCTTC
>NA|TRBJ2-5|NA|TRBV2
CASRRDSDNQETQYF
TGTGCCAGCAGGAGAGACAGCGACAACCAAGAGACCCAGTACTTC
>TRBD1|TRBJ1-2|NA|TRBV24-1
CATSPDRGDPKGYTF
TGTGCCACCAGTCCCGACAGGGGAGACCCTAAAGGCTACACCTTC
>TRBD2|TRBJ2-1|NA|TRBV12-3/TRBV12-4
CARRNGSLSGGTGHEQFF
TGTGCCAGGCGCAATGGGTCCCTTAGCGGGGGGACGGGCCATGAGCAGTTCTTC
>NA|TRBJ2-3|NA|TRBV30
CAWTGYTDTQYF
TGTGCCTGGACGGGATACACAGATACGCAGTATTTT
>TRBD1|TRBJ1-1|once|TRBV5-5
CASSGQGARTEAFF
TGTGCCAGCAGCGGACAGGGGGCGCGGACTGAAGCTTTCTTT
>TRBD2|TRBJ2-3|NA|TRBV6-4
CASSSWTSEVADTQYF
TGTGCCAGCAGTTCCTGGACTAGCGAGGTAGCAGATACGCAGTATTTT
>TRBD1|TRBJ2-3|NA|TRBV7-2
CASSTNQGTGKSGTQYF
TGTGCCAGCAGCACAAACCAAGGGACAGGGAAAAGCGGTACGCAGTATTTT
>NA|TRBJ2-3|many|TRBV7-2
CASSLDFTDTQYF
TGTGCCAGCAGCTTAGACTTCACAGATACGCAGTATTTT
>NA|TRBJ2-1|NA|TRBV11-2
CASNPTPGVGEQFF
TGTGCCAGCAACCCAACCCCCGGGGTGGGTGAGCAGTTCTTC
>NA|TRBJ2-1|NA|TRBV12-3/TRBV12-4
CASSLDLDVDEQFF
TGTGCCAGCAGTTTAGACTTAGACGTCGATGAGCAGTTCTTC
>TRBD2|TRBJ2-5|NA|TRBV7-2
CASSFGSGQETQYF
TGTGCCAGCAGCTTCGGTAGCGGGCAAGAGACCCAGTACTTC
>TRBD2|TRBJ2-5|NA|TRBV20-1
CSVGPIAGQETQYF
TGCAGTGTGGGGCCTATAGCGGGGCAAGAGACCCAGTACTTC
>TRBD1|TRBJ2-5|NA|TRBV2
CASTPRGTGEETQYF
TGTGCCAGCACCCCAAGGGGGACAGGGGAAGAGACCCAGTACTTC
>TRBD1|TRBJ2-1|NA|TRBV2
CASSSRDRVFNEQFF
TGTGCCAGCAGCTCCCGGGACAGGGTTTTCAATGAGCAGTTCTTC
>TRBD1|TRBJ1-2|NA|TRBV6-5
CASRDPRTGTGGYTF
TGTGCCAGCAGGGACCCCCGGACAGGGACAGGTGGCTACACCTTC
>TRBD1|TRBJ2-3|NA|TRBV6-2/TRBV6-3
CASSPGTGRGSDTQYF
TGTGCCAGCAGCCCGGGGACAGGGAGGGGGTCAGATACGCAGTATTTT
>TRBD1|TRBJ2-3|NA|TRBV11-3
CASSRDSTTDTQYF
TGTGCCAGCAGCCGGGACAGCACCACAGATACGCAGTATTTT
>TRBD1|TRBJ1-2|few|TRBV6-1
CASSVSWDSYGYTF
TGTGCCAGCAGTGTCAGCTGGGACAGCTATGGCTACACCTTC
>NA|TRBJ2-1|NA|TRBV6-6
CASSLTGRGSYNEQFF
TGTGCCAGCAGTCTAACAGGGCGGGGTTCCTACAATGAGCAGTTCTTC
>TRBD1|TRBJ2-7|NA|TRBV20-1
CSAASLTGSSYEQYF
TGCAGTGCTGCCTCGTTGACAGGGAGCTCCTACGAGCAGTACTTC
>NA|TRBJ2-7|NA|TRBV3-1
CASSAEGYEQYF
TGTGCCAGCAGCGCAGAGGGCTACGAGCAGTACTTC
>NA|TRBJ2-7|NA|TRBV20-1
CSARDPPGTKDYEQYF
TGCAGTGCTAGAGATCCCCCCGGGACCAAGGACTACGAGCAGTACTTC
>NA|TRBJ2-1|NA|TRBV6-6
CASSWDGLNEQFF
TGTGCCAGCAGCTGGGACGGACTGAATGAGCAGTTCTTC
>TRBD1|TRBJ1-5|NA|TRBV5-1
CASSLTTGGRQPQHF
TGCGCCAGCAGCTTGACAACAGGGGGCCGTCAGCCCCAGCATTTT
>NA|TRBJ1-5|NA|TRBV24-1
CATSETGSSNQPQHF
TGTGCCACCAGTGAGACAGGCTCGAGCAATCAGCCCCAGCATTTT
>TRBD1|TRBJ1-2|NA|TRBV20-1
CSAVPQGNYGYTF
TGCAGTGCGGTCCCACAGGGGAACTATGGCTACACCTTC
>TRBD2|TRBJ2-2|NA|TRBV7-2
CASGSPSGGANTGELFF
TGTGCCAGCGGCTCACCTAGCGGGGGGGCTAACACCGGGGAGCTGTTTTTT
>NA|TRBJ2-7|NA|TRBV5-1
CASRPQVSSYEQYF
TGCGCCAGCAGGCCCCAAGTTAGCTCCTACGAGCAGTACTTC
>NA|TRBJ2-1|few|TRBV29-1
CSVDLDSPDNEQFF
TGCAGCGTCGACCTCGACAGTCCCGACAATGAGCAGTTCTTC
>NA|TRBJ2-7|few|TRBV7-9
CASSAGSQSYEQYF
TGTGCCAGCAGCGCCGGGAGTCAATCCTACGAGCAGTACTTC
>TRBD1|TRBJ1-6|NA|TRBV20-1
CSAESRDRGISPLHF
TGCAGTGCCGAAAGTCGGGACAGGGGAATTTCACCCCTCCACTTT
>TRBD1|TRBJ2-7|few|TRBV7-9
CASSLGQGIGYEQYF
TGTGCCAGCAGCTTAGGACAGGGGATTGGCTACGAGCAGTACTTC
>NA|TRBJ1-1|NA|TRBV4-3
CASSQAIVNTEAFF
TGCGCCAGCAGCCAAGCGATTGTGAACACTGAAGCTTTCTTT
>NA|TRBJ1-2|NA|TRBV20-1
CSGPASRSSSSGYTF
TGCAGTGGCCCTGCTAGTAGGTCAAGTAGTTCTGGCTACACCTTC
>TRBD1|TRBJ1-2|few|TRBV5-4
CASRDSTNYGYTF
TGTGCCAGCCGGGACAGCACCAACTATGGCTACACCTTC
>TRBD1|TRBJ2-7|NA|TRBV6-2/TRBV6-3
CAVTGTGSYEQYF
TGTGCCGTGACCGGGACAGGGTCCTACGAGCAGTACTTC
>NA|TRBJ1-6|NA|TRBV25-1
CASSGGGYSPLHF
TGTGCCAGCAGTGGGGGGGGCTATTCACCCCTCCACTTT
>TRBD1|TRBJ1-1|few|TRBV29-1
CSGVPGQGWNTEAFF
TGCAGCGGTGTTCCGGGACAGGGGTGGAACACTGAAGCTTTCTTT
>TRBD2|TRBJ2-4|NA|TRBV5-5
CASSLASSGGHLAKNIQYF
TGTGCCAGCAGCTTGGCCAGTAGCGGGGGGCATTTAGCCAAAAACATTCAGTACTTC
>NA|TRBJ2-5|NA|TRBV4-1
CASSQDGSLETQYF
TGCGCCAGCAGCCAAGACGGCTCCCTTGAGACCCAGTACTTC
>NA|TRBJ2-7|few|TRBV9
CASSVGDGTNYEQYF
TGTGCCAGCAGCGTAGGCGACGGGACAAACTACGAGCAGTACTTC
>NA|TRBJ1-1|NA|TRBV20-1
CSAIGVDTEAFF
TGCAGTGCTATAGGAGTGGACACTGAAGCTTTCTTT
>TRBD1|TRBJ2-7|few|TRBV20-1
CSARTGGELYEQYF
TGCAGTGCTAGAACAGGGGGCGAATTATACGAGCAGTACTTC
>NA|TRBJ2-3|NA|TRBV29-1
CSVDQIQTDTQYF
TGCAGCGTCGACCAGATTCAGACAGATACGCAGTATTTT
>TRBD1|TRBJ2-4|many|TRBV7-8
CASSQRLKVDREAKNIQYF
TGTGCCAGCAGCCAACGACTCAAAGTAGACAGGGAAGCCAAAAACATTCAGTACTTC